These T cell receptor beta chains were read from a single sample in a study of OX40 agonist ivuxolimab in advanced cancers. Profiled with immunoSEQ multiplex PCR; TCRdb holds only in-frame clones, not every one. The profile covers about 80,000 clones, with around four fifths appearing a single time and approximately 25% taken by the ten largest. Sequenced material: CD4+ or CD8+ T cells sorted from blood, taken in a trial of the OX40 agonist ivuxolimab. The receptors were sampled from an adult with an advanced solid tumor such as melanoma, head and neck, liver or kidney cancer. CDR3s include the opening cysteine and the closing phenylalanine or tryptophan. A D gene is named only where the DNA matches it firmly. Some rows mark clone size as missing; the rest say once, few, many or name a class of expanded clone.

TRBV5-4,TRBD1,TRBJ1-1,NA,CASSFRGQGRLTEAFF,TGTGCCAGCAGCTTCCGGGGACAGGGTCGGCTCACTGAAGCTTTCTTT
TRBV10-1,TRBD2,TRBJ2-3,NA,CASSYSSGSTDTQYF,TGCGCCAGCAGCTATTCTAGCGGAAGCACAGATACGCAGTATTTT
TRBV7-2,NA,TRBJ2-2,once,CASSSRTGIPGELFF,TGTGCCAGCAGCTCCCGAACAGGGATCCCCGGGGAGCTGTTTTTT
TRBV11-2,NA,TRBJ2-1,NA,CASSSRGAGYEQFF,TGTGCCAGCAGCTCTCGGGGTGCGGGGTATGAGCAGTTCTTC
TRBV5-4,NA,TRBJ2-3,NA,CASRPPGSEGDTQYF,TGTGCCAGCAGACCTCCGGGCTCGGAGGGAGATACGCAGTATTTT
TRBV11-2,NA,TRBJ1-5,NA,CASSLVQDQPQHF,TGTGCCAGCAGCTTAGTCCAGGATCAGCCCCAGCATTTT
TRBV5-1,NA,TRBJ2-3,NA,CASSLDSRNRQRASTDTQYF,TGCGCCAGCAGCTTGGATAGTAGGAACCGACAGAGAGCCAGCACAGATACGCAGTATTTT
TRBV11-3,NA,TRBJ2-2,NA,CASSLQTPPPYGELFF,TGTGCCAGCAGCCTACAAACCCCCCCGCCCTACGGGGAGCTGTTTTTT
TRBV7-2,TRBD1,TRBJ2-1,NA,CASLVDRVTYNEQFF,TGTGCCAGCCTCGTGGACAGGGTTACCTACAATGAGCAGTTCTTC
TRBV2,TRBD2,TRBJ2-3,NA,CASTQSGLAADTQYF,TGTGCCAGCACTCAAAGCGGACTAGCGGCGGATACGCAGTATTTT
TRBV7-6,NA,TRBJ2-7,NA,CASSSSRAHEQYF,TGTGCCAGCAGCTCTTCTAGGGCCCACGAGCAGTACTTC
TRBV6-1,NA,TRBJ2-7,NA,CASGGRGQTYEQYF,TGTGCCAGTGGAGGGAGGGGGCAGACCTACGAGCAGTACTTC
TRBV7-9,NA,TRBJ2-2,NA,CASSSMTVTGELFF,TGTGCCAGCAGCTCCATGACAGTAACCGGGGAGCTGTTTTTT
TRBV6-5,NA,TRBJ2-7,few,CASSTGQWTSYEQYF,TGTGCCAGCAGTACCGGACAGTGGACTTCCTACGAGCAGTACTTC
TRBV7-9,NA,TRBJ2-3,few,CASSLDQGWQYF,TGTGCCAGCAGCTTAGATCAAGGATGGCAGTATTTT
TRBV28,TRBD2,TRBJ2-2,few,CASSLVLAGVVGELFF,TGTGCCAGCAGTTTGGTGCTAGCGGGAGTAGTCGGGGAGCTGTTTTTT
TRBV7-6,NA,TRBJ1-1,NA,CASSFSRGNTEAFF,TGTGCCAGCAGCTTTTCCAGGGGGAACACTGAAGCTTTCTTT
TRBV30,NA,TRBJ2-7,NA,CAWSFRSGLNEQYF,TGTGCCTGGAGCTTTAGGAGTGGGCTCAACGAGCAGTACTTC
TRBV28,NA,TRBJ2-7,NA,CASSLGYEQYF,TGTGCCAGCAGTTTAGGCTACGAGCAGTACTTC
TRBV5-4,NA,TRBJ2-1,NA,CASSLPGTNEQFF,TGTGCCAGCAGCTTACCGGGGACCAATGAGCAGTTCTTC
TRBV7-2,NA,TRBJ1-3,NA,CASSLVGGNSGNTIYF,TGTGCCAGCAGCTTAGTCGGCGGCAACTCTGGAAACACCATATATTTT
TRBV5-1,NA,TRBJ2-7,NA,CASSLSGSAYEQYF,TGCGCCAGCAGCTTGTCCGGGAGCGCCTACGAGCAGTACTTC
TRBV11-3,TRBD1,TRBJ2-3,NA,CASSTGQGGDTQYF,TGTGCCAGCAGCACAGGACAGGGGGGAGATACGCAGTATTTT
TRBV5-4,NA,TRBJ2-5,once,CASSSLGGDVPETQYF,TGTGCCAGCAGCTCCCTGGGCGGGGACGTTCCGGAGACCCAGTACTTC
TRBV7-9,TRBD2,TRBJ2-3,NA,CASSVGLAPDTQYF,TGTGCCAGCAGCGTGGGACTAGCTCCAGATACGCAGTATTTT
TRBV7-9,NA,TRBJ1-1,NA,CAARRGGDTEAFF,TGTGCCGCTCGACGGGGGGGAGACACTGAAGCTTTCTTT
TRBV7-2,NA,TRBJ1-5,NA,CASRYPGDPQHF,TGTGCCAGCAGGTACCCAGGGGACCCCCAGCATTTT
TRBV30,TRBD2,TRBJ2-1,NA,CAGLAGRGNEQFF,TGTGCCGGTCTAGCGGGTCGCGGCAATGAGCAGTTCTTC
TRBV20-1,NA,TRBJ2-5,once,CSAPSYKTQYF,TGCAGTGCTCCGTCCTATAAGACCCAGTACTTC
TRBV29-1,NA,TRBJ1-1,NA,CSVRTREAFF,TGCAGCGTCCGTACGAGAGAAGCTTTCTTT
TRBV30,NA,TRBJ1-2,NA,CAWSWGNDGYTF,TGTGCCTGGAGTTGGGGAAACGATGGCTACACCTTC
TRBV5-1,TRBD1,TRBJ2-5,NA,CASSLVGTGGAETQYF,TGCGCCAGCAGCTTGGTTGGGACAGGGGGCGCGGAGACCCAGTACTTC
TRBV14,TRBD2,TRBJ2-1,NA,CASSQVPAGGLEQFF,TGTGCCAGCAGCCAGGTGCCTGCGGGGGGGCTTGAGCAGTTCTTC
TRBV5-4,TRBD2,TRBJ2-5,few,CASWTSGFQETQYF,TGTGCCAGCTGGACTAGCGGGTTCCAAGAGACCCAGTACTTC
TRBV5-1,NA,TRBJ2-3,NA,CASSPYRVGTDTQYF,TGCGCCAGCAGCCCCTACAGGGTGGGGACAGATACGCAGTATTTT